Listed below are T cell receptor beta chains from one sample, sequenced in a study of T cells in Graves' hyperthyroidism and ophthalmopathy. MiXCR was run by TCRdb on the multiplex PCR reads, yielding one entry per CDR3 protein. The sample lists about 400,000 distinct CDR3 sequences; around 15% were seen once. Sequencing was carried out using blood. All receptors derive from a man aged 45-65 years with Graves' ophthalmopathy. Both conserved end residues are part of each CDR3. The D gene is left open where the match is weak. Not all rows give a size; the values are once, few, many and, for expanded clones, a class.

V gene: TRBV2
J gene: TRBJ2-1
clone size: -
D gene: TRBD2
CDR3 DNA: TGTGCCAGCAGTAACGGACTAGCGGGAGAGCAGTTCTTC
CDR3 protein: CASSNGLAGEQFF

V gene: TRBV12-3/TRBV12-4
J gene: TRBJ2-7
clone size: -
D gene: TRBD1
CDR3 DNA: TGTGCCAGCAGTTTAGCGGACAGGGGTTACGAGCAGTACTTC
CDR3 protein: CASSLADRGYEQYF

V gene: TRBV24-1
J gene: TRBJ1-3
clone size: -
D gene: -
CDR3 DNA: TGTGCCACCAGTGATGGGTACTCTGGAAACGCCATATATTTT
CDR3 protein: CATSDGYSGNAIYF

V gene: TRBV20-1
J gene: TRBJ1-4
clone size: few
D gene: -
CDR3 DNA: TGCAGTGCTAGGGCAACTAATGAAAAACTGTTTTTT
CDR3 protein: CSARATNEKLFF

V gene: TRBV2
J gene: TRBJ1-2
clone size: many
D gene: -
CDR3 DNA: TGTGCCAGCAGTGAATATAGTTCGGGCAACGGCTACACCTTC
CDR3 protein: CASSEYSSGNGYTF

V gene: TRBV7-2
J gene: TRBJ2-2
clone size: many
D gene: -
CDR3 DNA: TGTGCCAGCAGCTTATTCAGGGAGCTGTTTTTT
CDR3 protein: CASSLFRELFF

V gene: TRBV7-3
J gene: TRBJ2-5
clone size: -
D gene: -
CDR3 DNA: TGTGCCAGCAGCTTAACGCTAGGATTTGGGGAGACCCAGTACTTC
CDR3 protein: CASSLTLGFGETQYF

V gene: TRBV2
J gene: TRBJ1-4
clone size: many
D gene: -
CDR3 DNA: TGTGCCAGCAGTGAAGGGATCGCGGCTAATGAAAAACTGTTTTTT
CDR3 protein: CASSEGIAANEKLFF

V gene: TRBV5-5
J gene: TRBJ1-1
clone size: many
D gene: -
CDR3 DNA: TGTGCCAGCAGCTTGGCATTTTCAGGGGTCCTGGGAGCTTTCTTT
CDR3 protein: CASSLAFSGVLGAFF

V gene: TRBV5-6
J gene: TRBJ2-7
clone size: few
D gene: -
CDR3 DNA: TGTGCCAGCAGCTTGGTGACTAGTCGTTCCGACTACGAGCAGTACTTC
CDR3 protein: CASSLVTSRSDYEQYF

V gene: TRBV18
J gene: TRBJ2-3
clone size: many
D gene: TRBD1
CDR3 DNA: TGTGCCAGCTCAACCTCAGGGGGCGCGGGCACAGATACGCAGTATTTT
CDR3 protein: CASSTSGGAGTDTQYF

V gene: TRBV5-1
J gene: TRBJ2-1
clone size: many
D gene: TRBD2
CDR3 DNA: TGCGCCAGCAGCTTGGGGAGTAGCGGGGGTGTCTACAATGAGCAGTTCTTC
CDR3 protein: CASSLGSSGGVYNEQFF

V gene: TRBV4-1
J gene: TRBJ2-1
clone size: -
D gene: TRBD2
CDR3 DNA: TGCGCCAGCAGCCAAGATTTTAGCGGGGGGCCCAATGAGCAGTTCTTC
CDR3 protein: CASSQDFSGGPNEQFF

V gene: TRBV6-5
J gene: TRBJ1-3
clone size: -
D gene: -
CDR3 DNA: TGTGCCAGCAGTTACTCGGGGGGGTCCCCTGGAAACACCATATATTTT
CDR3 protein: CASSYSGGSPGNTIYF

V gene: TRBV18
J gene: TRBJ2-3
clone size: many
D gene: TRBD2
CDR3 DNA: TGTGCCAGCTCCCAGCGGGAATCTAGCACAGATACGCAGTATTTT
CDR3 protein: CASSQRESSTDTQYF

V gene: TRBV7-9
J gene: TRBJ1-5
clone size: -
D gene: TRBD1
CDR3 DNA: TGTGCCAGCAGCGCCCTAGGGACAGGCAATCAGCCCCAGCATTTT
CDR3 protein: CASSALGTGNQPQHF

V gene: TRBV6-1
J gene: TRBJ2-5
clone size: many
D gene: TRBD1
CDR3 DNA: TGTGCCAGCAGTCCTGTCCAGGGGGCGAATTTGGAGACCCAGTACTTC
CDR3 protein: CASSPVQGANLETQYF

V gene: TRBV14
J gene: TRBJ2-1
clone size: -
D gene: -
CDR3 DNA: TGTGCCAGCAGCCAAGTCGACGGGAATGAGCAGTTCTTC
CDR3 protein: CASSQVDGNEQFF

V gene: TRBV5-5
J gene: TRBJ2-7
clone size: -
D gene: TRBD2
CDR3 DNA: TGTGCCAGCAGATGGACTAGCGGGAGTAACGAGCAGTACTTC
CDR3 protein: CASRWTSGSNEQYF

V gene: TRBV7-9
J gene: TRBJ1-6
clone size: few
D gene: -
CDR3 DNA: TGTGCCAGCAGCTTAGCGCTAGGACTTTCTGAGGATTCACCCCTCCACTTT
CDR3 protein: CASSLALGLSEDSPLHF

V gene: TRBV27
J gene: TRBJ2-2
clone size: -
D gene: TRBD2
CDR3 DNA: TGTGCCAGCAGTTGGGGACTAGCGGGAGCCGGGGAGCTGTTTTTT
CDR3 protein: CASSWGLAGAGELFF

V gene: TRBV2
J gene: TRBJ2-2
clone size: few
D gene: TRBD2
CDR3 DNA: TGTGCCAGCAGTGAAATAGCGGGAGGAGCCGGGGAGCTGTTTTTT
CDR3 protein: CASSEIAGGAGELFF

V gene: TRBV6-2/TRBV6-3
J gene: TRBJ1-2
clone size: few
D gene: TRBD1
CDR3 DNA: TGTGCCAGCAGTTACCCGGGACAGGGGACGTATGGCTACACCTTC
CDR3 protein: CASSYPGQGTYGYTF

V gene: TRBV2
J gene: TRBJ2-4
clone size: many
D gene: -
CDR3 DNA: TGTGCCAGCAGCCTTAAGACAGGGGCGGGAGACATTCAGTACTTC
CDR3 protein: CASSLKTGAGDIQYF

V gene: TRBV29-1
J gene: TRBJ1-6
clone size: -
D gene: TRBD1
CDR3 DNA: TGCAGCGTTCAGACAGGGTATAATTCACCCCTCCACTTT
CDR3 protein: CSVQTGYNSPLHF

V gene: TRBV5-6
J gene: TRBJ2-3
clone size: few
D gene: TRBD1
CDR3 DNA: TGTGCCAGCGGGACAGGGTCTAGCACAGATACGCAGTATTTT
CDR3 protein: CASGTGSSTDTQYF

V gene: TRBV7-9
J gene: TRBJ1-5
clone size: -
D gene: -
CDR3 DNA: TGTGCCAGCAGCTTTGTAGGGAACAATCAGCCCCAGCATTTT
CDR3 protein: CASSFVGNNQPQHF

V gene: TRBV5-4
J gene: TRBJ1-1
clone size: many
D gene: -
CDR3 DNA: TGTGCCAGCAGCTTGGACGGCTCGTATCGGGGCACTGAAGCTTTCTTT
CDR3 protein: CASSLDGSYRGTEAFF

V gene: TRBV11-2
J gene: TRBJ2-3
clone size: many
D gene: -
CDR3 DNA: TGTGCCAGCAGCCTAGGACCGGCAGGCAGAGGATTAAGCACAGATACGCAGTATTTT
CDR3 protein: CASSLGPAGRGLSTDTQYF

V gene: TRBV18
J gene: TRBJ2-3
clone size: -
D gene: -
CDR3 DNA: TGTGCCAGCTCACCACCGAGTTCCCCAGATACGCAGTATTTT
CDR3 protein: CASSPPSSPDTQYF

V gene: TRBV3-1
J gene: TRBJ1-1
clone size: many
D gene: -
CDR3 DNA: TGTGCCAGCCGGACTACCGATGAAGCTTTCTTT
CDR3 protein: CASRTTDEAFF

V gene: TRBV5-1
J gene: TRBJ2-7
clone size: many
D gene: -
CDR3 DNA: TGCGCCAGCAGCTTACACAGGGGAGGCAACGAGCAGTACTTC
CDR3 protein: CASSLHRGGNEQYF

V gene: TRBV28
J gene: TRBJ2-5
clone size: -
D gene: -
CDR3 DNA: TGTGCCAGCGGAGGGGGCCCGGGGACCCAGTACTTC
CDR3 protein: CASGGGPGTQYF

V gene: TRBV7-9
J gene: TRBJ2-7
clone size: many
D gene: TRBD2
CDR3 DNA: TGTGCCAGCAGCTCTACAGACGGCGGGAGCCTCCCCTACGAGCAGTACTTC
CDR3 protein: CASSSTDGGSLPYEQYF

V gene: TRBV27
J gene: TRBJ2-7
clone size: -
D gene: TRBD2
CDR3 DNA: TGTGCCAGCAGTTTGAGACTAGCGGGGGAATACGAGCAGTACTTC
CDR3 protein: CASSLRLAGEYEQYF

V gene: TRBV29-1
J gene: TRBJ1-4
clone size: few
D gene: -
CDR3 DNA: TGCAGCGCCCGATTACAGGCCGCAACTAATGAAAAACTGTTTTTT
CDR3 protein: CSARLQAATNEKLFF

V gene: TRBV7-8
J gene: TRBJ2-3
clone size: many
D gene: TRBD2
CDR3 DNA: TGTGCCAGCAGCTTCACTAGCGGGAGGGATACGCAGTATTTT
CDR3 protein: CASSFTSGRDTQYF

V gene: TRBV5-1
J gene: TRBJ1-2
clone size: many
D gene: -
CDR3 DNA: TGCGCCAGCAGCCAATCGACAGGCGTCCTCTATGGCTACACCTTC
CDR3 protein: CASSQSTGVLYGYTF

V gene: TRBV29-1
J gene: TRBJ1-2
clone size: -
D gene: TRBD1
CDR3 DNA: TGCAGCGTTGGGGGACAGGGGAAAGCTAACTATGGCTACACCTTC
CDR3 protein: CSVGGQGKANYGYTF

V gene: TRBV9
J gene: TRBJ2-1
clone size: few
D gene: -
CDR3 DNA: TGTGCCAGCAGCGTATTAGGCAACCCTTCCTACAATGAGCAGTTCTTC
CDR3 protein: CASSVLGNPSYNEQFF

V gene: TRBV7-2
J gene: TRBJ2-3
clone size: many
D gene: TRBD1
CDR3 DNA: TGTGCCAGCAGACCAAACAGGGGGAGCACAGATACGCAGTATTTT
CDR3 protein: CASRPNRGSTDTQYF

V gene: TRBV12-5
J gene: TRBJ2-3
clone size: -
D gene: TRBD1
CDR3 DNA: TGTGCTAGTGGGGAACAGGGGTTGAGCACAGATACGCAGTATTTT
CDR3 protein: CASGEQGLSTDTQYF

V gene: TRBV7-9
J gene: TRBJ2-3
clone size: many
D gene: -
CDR3 DNA: TGTGCCAGCAGACCCGTTAGGGGGTCGAGAAGGGATACGCAGTATTTT
CDR3 protein: CASRPVRGSRRDTQYF

V gene: TRBV20-1
J gene: TRBJ2-3
clone size: many
D gene: -
CDR3 DNA: TGCAGTGCTAGAGCAAGCGTACCCCCAGATACGCAGTATTTT
CDR3 protein: CSARASVPPDTQYF

V gene: TRBV2
J gene: TRBJ2-3
clone size: many
D gene: TRBD2
CDR3 DNA: TGTGCCAGCACAAACGGGACTAGCGGGAGTCGTACGCAGTATTTT
CDR3 protein: CASTNGTSGSRTQYF

V gene: TRBV2
J gene: TRBJ2-7
clone size: many
D gene: -
CDR3 DNA: TGTGCCAGCAGTGAAGCGCCTGTCGGGGGCGGGTACGAGCAGTACTTC
CDR3 protein: CASSEAPVGGGYEQYF

V gene: TRBV7-9
J gene: TRBJ1-2
clone size: -
D gene: -
CDR3 DNA: TGTGCCAGCAGCCGACTAGCGGGAGAGATCGATGGCTACACCTTC
CDR3 protein: CASSRLAGEIDGYTF

V gene: TRBV6-2/TRBV6-3
J gene: TRBJ1-2
clone size: many
D gene: -
CDR3 DNA: TGTGCCAGCAAAAGATCCGGGACATCAAATTCGAACTATGGCTACACCTTC
CDR3 protein: CASKRSGTSNSNYGYTF

V gene: TRBV6-2/TRBV6-3
J gene: TRBJ2-1
clone size: -
D gene: TRBD2
CDR3 DNA: TGTGCCAGCATTAAGTTTCATCCTCTAGCGGGAGGCAAGAATGAGCAGTTCTTC
CDR3 protein: CASIKFHPLAGGKNEQFF

V gene: TRBV5-1
J gene: TRBJ1-4
clone size: many
D gene: -
CDR3 DNA: TGCGCCAGCAGCTTTTCACCATCAACTAATGAAAAACTGTTTTTT
CDR3 protein: CASSFSPSTNEKLFF

V gene: TRBV7-8
J gene: TRBJ2-3
clone size: many
D gene: TRBD2
CDR3 DNA: TGTGCCAGCAGCACCGGACTAGCGGGAACAGATACGCAGTATTTT
CDR3 protein: CASSTGLAGTDTQYF

V gene: TRBV24-1
J gene: TRBJ2-1
clone size: few
D gene: TRBD2
CDR3 DNA: TGTGCCACCAGTGGGCCGACTAGCGGCCTTTACAATGAGCAGTTCTTC
CDR3 protein: CATSGPTSGLYNEQFF